The 3 T cell receptor beta chains in this list originate from one sample, sequenced in a study of blood T cells in healthy people across ages. Combining a sample-barcoded 5' primer with a J-beta primer mix, a second PCR ran for about 7 to 11 cycles. TCRdb redid the calling of the 5' RACE reads with MiXCR, one entry per CDR3 protein. The table shows 870,000 or so distinct CDR3 sequences, with less than 35% occurring only once. Sequenced input: blood. The receptors originated from a woman over 75 in good health.

CDR3 sequence reads: CASSPPGTYLSGANVLTF. The CDR3 DNA reads TGTGCCAGCTCACCACCCGGGACATACCTCTCTGGGGCCAACGTCCTGACTTTC. The gene calls are TRBV18 and TRBJ2-6, with D possibly TRBD1 on 6 matching bases. Germline CDR1 is KGHSH and CDR2 is LQKENI. V lost 0 bases, J lost 0 bases, and 12 bases lay in between. CDR3 length: 18 amino acids.

Of note for this clonotype: It may be a read error: a sequence one base away is much more abundant. The rearrangement joins TRBV2 to TRBJ1-2; D is perhaps TRBD1 (5 bases). The CDR3 is 14 residues long. Germline V gene lookup returns CDR1 SNHLY and CDR2 FYNNEI. V lost 6 bases, J lost 2 bases, and 13 bases lay in between. The CDR3 region has the DNA TGTGCCAGCAGGGAACGGGGGTGGAACTATGGCTACACCTTC. This translates into CASRERGWNYGYTF.

This clonotype turned up a few times. This rearrangement joins TRBV13 to TRBJ1-6; D is perhaps TRBD1 (6 bases). The V gene lost 3 bases and the J gene lost 1 base, with 10 bases spanning the gap. Looked up from germline, CDR1 is PRHDT and CDR2 is FYEKMQ (reference sequence). The CDR3 length is 16 residues. CDR3 DNA sequence: TGTGCCAGCAGCTTGGGGGGCAGGTCCTATAATTCACCCCTCCACTTT. Residues: CASSLGGRSYNSPLHF.